This T cell receptor (beta chain) was profiled in a study of cytomegalovirus exposure and HLA in healthy donors. CDR3 length: 12 residues. The germline gives CDR1 GTSNPN, CDR2 SVGIG (reference sequence). Trimming left V 4 bases short and J 0 bases short, with 7 bases between. With 60 Vbeta and 13 Jbeta primers, the PCR was carried out. TCRdb keeps only in-frame clones here, not all; method: immunoSEQ multiplex PCR. The repertoire consists of 220,000 or so clones, with 80% to 85% occurring once and the leading ten covering about 3%. The TCR comes from a woman between 40 and 50 years old in good health and CMV-seronegative. The sample was PBMCs. The J gene is TRBJ2-7, the V gene TRBV30; D is possibly TRBD1 (6 bases). CDR3 DNA: TGTGCCTGGAAACAGGGCTCCTACGAGCAGTACTTC. This translates into CAWKQGSYEQYF.